This T cell receptor (beta chain) was profiled in a study of blood T cell repertoires in COVID-19. Study at large: Both acute and convalescent COVID-19 samples were obtained from the United States, Italy and Spain. The cDNA or gDNA used as material had been derived from T cells, B-cell-depleted T cells, or PBMCs.

Original data processing: Amplifying reference gene primers gave estimates of nucleated cell counts. The method was immunoSEQ multiplex PCR; TCRdb's version includes in-frame clones alone and lacks a portion of them. V and J calls and clone size come straight from that table; D and trimming were deduced from the DNA. This table holds about 97,000 clones, about 87% found once. Germline V gives CDR1 SEHNR, CDR2 FQNEAQ (reference sequence). Trimming cost V 4 bases and J 3 bases, with 10 bases left between them. CDR3 size: 13 residues. The specimen was peripheral blood. The chain employs TRBV7-9 and TRBJ2-7; D not certain. The receptor's source is a woman in her twenties or thirties with acute or convalescent COVID-19. CDR3 DNA sequence: TGTGCCAGCAGCTCAGAGGTCTTCTACGAGCAGTACTTC. Translation gives CASSSEVFYEQYF.